This T cell receptor beta chain was sequenced during a study of blood T cell repertoires in COVID-19. Study in general: Sources were T cells, B-cell-depleted T cells, or PBMCs; the material itself was cDNA or gDNA.

The CDR3 spans 15 residues. Losses at the gene ends were 5 bases for V and 2 bases for J; bases not matched to a gene: 8. Germline CDR1 and CDR2: SGHNT and YENEEA. Clones were sequenced by immunoSEQ multiplex PCR, and TCRdb holds only the in-frame ones, with some missing. The sample contains some 150,000 clones, 88% of which appear only once. This rearrangement joins TRBV11-3 to TRBJ2-5; TRBD2 matches at 7 bases. Material: peripheral blood. The clonotype originates from a human donor in a cohort sampled during active COVID-19. The CDR3 DNA reads TGTGCCAGCAGCCTATTCCGGGGGGAGCAAGAGACCCAGTACTTC. Translation gives CASSLFRGEQETQYF.